One sample yielded the 8 T cell receptor beta chains listed below, sequenced in a study of breast tumors, draining lymph nodes, adjacent tissues (dated by TCRdb to about 2016). Receptor amplification or capture employed multiplex PCR. The sequencer was an Illumina HiSeq 2000. TCRdb itself trimmed the public reads at Q25 with fastp, ran MiXCR and retained productive beta chains. Entries are consolidated by CDR3 protein sequence, retaining the most common genes and DNA. The sample includes approximately 31,000 distinct CDR3 sequences, with about 63% observed a single time. 15% to 20% of the sample lies in the top ten. Sequenced material: breast tumor tissue. Source of these receptors: a female donor with breast cancer. Some clones in this sample may be carry-over from other donors' samples.

The CDR3, as DNA: TGTGCCAGCAGCTTAGCGGGAGCGATAGAGACCCAGTACTTC. It yields the protein CASSLAGAIETQYF. J is TRBJ2-5 and V is TRBV5-6, with 8 bases matching TRBD2. The CDR3 runs 14 residues. The germline gives CDR1 SGHDT, CDR2 YYEEEE. With V trimmed by 2 bases and J by 4 bases, 4 bases remained unmatched.

The V and J genes are TRBV7-8 and TRBJ2-7, with TRBD2 identical over 7 bases. The ends lost 4 bases at V and 3 bases at J; junction bases unmatched: 6. In germline, CDR1 is SGHVS, CDR2 FQNEAQ. This CDR3 has 14 amino acids. The CDR3 reads CASSSGEGHYEQYF. The CDR3, as DNA: TGTGCCAGCAGCTCGGGGGAGGGCCACTACGAGCAGTACTTC.

This clonotype was recorded at least ten times. The chain combines TRBV27 with TRBJ2-7; 8 bases are shared with TRBD2. The ends lost 4 bases at V and 5 bases at J; junction bases unmatched: 7. From germline, CDR1 is MNHEY and CDR2 SMNVEV (reference sequence). The CDR3 has 14 residues. CDR3 coding DNA: TGTGCCAGCAGTTCGGAGCGGGAGAACCACGAGCAGTACTTC. It translates to CASSSERENHEQYF.

Comments on this clonotype: Since the CDR3 does not end with the conserved phenylalanine or tryptophan, this likely comes from a read error. This chain joins TRBV7-9 and TRBJ2-1; D call uncertain. Trimming took 5 bases from V and 8 from J, leaving 7 bases between them. CDR3 length: 11 residues. The germline gives CDR1 SEHNR, CDR2 FQNEAQ (reference sequence). The CDR3 DNA is TGTGCCAGCAGCCCGGGCTATGAGCAGTTCCTC. Its translation is CASSPGYEQFL.

This clonotype was seen ten or more times. The CDR3 is CASSTGVNEQFF. Here the CDR3 DNA reads TGTGCCAGCAGCACGGGAGTTAATGAGCAGTTCTTC. The V and J genes are TRBV27 and TRBJ2-1; perhaps TRBD2 as D (6 bases). This CDR3 is built from 12 residues. The ends were cut back, 6 bases at V and 7 bases at J, with 10 bases in the middle. CDR1 and CDR2 (germline): MNHEY, SMNVEV (reference sequence).

This chain uses TRBV12-3 or TRBV12-4 with TRBJ2-7; tentatively, D is TRBD1 or TRBD2 (5 bases each). V lost 10 bases and J 3 bases, leaving 16 bases between the germline ends. CDR3 size: 13 residues. The CDR3 region has the DNA TGTGCCACCAAGAGGGGCGCCTACTACGAGCAGTACTTC. Its protein product is CATKRGAYYEQYF.

The chain has TRBV10-2 and TRBJ2-7, with D perhaps TRBD2 (6 bases). Germline values: CDR1 WSHSY, CDR2 SAAADI. This CDR3 region has 13 residues. Trimming left V 8 bases short and J 3 bases short, with 14 bases between. The chain's CDR3 is CASQSRELYEQYF. CDR3 bases: TGCGCCAGCCAGAGCCGGGAGCTCTACGAGCAGTACTTC.

CDR3 in amino acids: CSVEERLRPGAQETQYF. The CDR3 bases are TGCAGCGTTGAAGAAAGGTTACGTCCTGGGGCTCAAGAGACCCAGTACTTC. The chain carries TRBV29-1 and TRBJ2-5, with a possible D match to TRBD1 (5 bases). The length of the CDR3 is 17 residues. Looked up from germline, CDR1 is SQVTM and CDR2 is ANQGSEA. The V gene lost 0 bases and the J gene lost 2 bases, with 19 bases spanning the gap.